The next 18 T cell receptor beta chains were all read from a single sample in a study of cytomegalovirus exposure and HLA in healthy donors. With 60 Vbeta and 13 Jbeta primers, the PCR was carried out. Data came from immunoSEQ multiplex PCR; TCRdb stores just in-frame clones and leaves some out. The profile shows about 92,000 clones, roughly 73% of them singletons. Sequencing used PBMCs. The source is a man between 45 and 60 years old in good health and CMV-seropositive.

This clone appeared a few times. The chain has TRBV5-1 and TRBJ2-7, with a possible D match to TRBD1 (5 bases). The CDR3 spans 15 residues. From germline, CDR1 is SGHRS and CDR2 YFSETQ. Trimming stripped 4 bases from V and 6 bases from J, with 20 bases between. The CDR3 nucleotides read TGCGCCAGCAGCGAACAGGTAGAGTTTAGGGGCGAGCAGTACTTC. Protein product: CASSEQVEFRGEQYF.

The chain links TRBV2 to TRBJ2-6; no clear D. The CDR3 covers 15 residues. V lost 1 base to trimming and J lost 4 bases, with 8 bases between them. From germline, CDR1 is SNHLY and CDR2 FYNNEI. In DNA form, the CDR3 reads TGTGCCAGCAGTGAAGATTTCTCCGGGGCCAACGTCCTGACTTTC. It translates to CASSEDFSGANVLTF.

The chain employs TRBV6-6 and TRBJ2-4, with 11 positions matching TRBD1. The germline V gene encodes CDR1 MNHNY and CDR2 SVGAGI (reference sequence). The CDR3 consists of 16 residues. V lost 4 bases and J lost 8; bases outside the gene matches: 10. The CDR3 coding sequence is TGTGCCAGCAGTTCCCTTGGACAGGGGGCGATGTACATTCAGTACTTC. It is translated as CASSSLGQGAMYIQYF.

The V call is TRBV9, the J call TRBJ2-1, with 12 bases matching TRBD2. The germline V gene encodes CDR1 SGDLS and CDR2 YYNGEE. The CDR3 contains 16 residues. V trimming: 0 bases; J trimming: 8 bases; junction bases outside the gene matches: 6. CDR3 sequence: CASSVGSSGGAYEQFF. In nucleotides, the CDR3 is TGTGCCAGCAGCGTAGGGTCTAGCGGGGGGGCGTATGAGCAGTTCTTC.

The genes are TRBV5-8 and TRBJ2-7; TRBD1 is a possible D gene (6 bases). The V end lost 0 bases, the J end lost 4 bases, and 14 bases lay between the germline ends. Germline loops: CDR1 SGHTS, CDR2 YDEGEE. This CDR3 is built from 15 residues. The CDR3 here is CASSLDSGAVYEQYF. The CDR3 nucleotides are TGTGCCAGCAGCTTGGACTCAGGGGCAGTTTACGAGCAGTACTTC.

The chain joins TRBV30 to TRBJ1-2, with 7 bases that match TRBD1. The germline V gene encodes CDR1 GTSNPN and CDR2 SVGIG (reference sequence). CDR3 length equals 15 residues. V lost 5 bases, J lost 4 bases, and 13 bases stayed unmatched. CDR3 bases: TGTGCCTGGGGTACCGGGACAGAGAGTATCTATGGCTACACCTTC. Protein: CAWGTGTESIYGYTF.

This clone has only one observation. The gene calls are TRBV6-6 and TRBJ1-1; tentative D call: TRBD1 (5 bases). The CDR3 covers 14 residues. Trimming removed 7 bases at V and 3 bases at J, with 15 bases between. Germline V CDR1 and CDR2: MNHNY, SVGAGI (reference sequence). CDR3 sequence reads: CASTMTPGDTEAFF. CDR3 DNA: TGTGCCAGCACAATGACTCCGGGGGACACTGAAGCTTTCTTT.

V gene TRBV30 combines with J gene TRBJ1-3; D remains unclear. The CDR3 consists of 15 residues. Germline CDR1 is GTSNPN and CDR2 is SVGIG (reference sequence). V dropped 0 bases and J dropped 2 bases, with 11 bases sitting between them. The CDR3 protein is CAWSVGGATGNTIYF. CDR3 bases: TGTGCCTGGAGTGTCGGAGGAGCGACTGGAAACACCATATATTTT.

The chain joins TRBV6-1 to TRBJ2-7; D might be TRBD1 (5 bases). The CDR3 has 12 amino acids. Germline CDR1 reads MNHNS; CDR2 reads SASEGT. V lost 4 bases and J 1 base, leaving 5 bases between the germline ends. The CDR3 is CASSGQSYEQYF. The CDR3 DNA reads TGTGCCAGCAGTGGACAGTCCTACGAGCAGTACTTC.

This chain joins TRBV4-1 and TRBJ2-1, with no clear D. The CDR3 is 15 amino acids. V lost 0 bases and J 5 bases, leaving 11 bases between the germline ends. Germline V gene sequence: CDR1 MGHRA, CDR2 YSYEKL. CDR3: CASSQDFWADNEQFF. In DNA, the CDR3 is TGCGCCAGCAGCCAAGATTTCTGGGCCGACAATGAGCAGTTCTTC.

The chain employs TRBV5-5 and TRBJ1-6; D is uncertain. The CDR3 has 14 amino acids. The V and J ends lost 5 bases and 10 bases respectively, with 16 bases between them. Germline assignment: CDR1 SGHKS and CDR2 YYEKEE (reference sequence). The CDR3 DNA is TGTGCCAGCAGTCGGGGAATGGAAGGATCACCCCTCCACTTT. It yields the protein CASSRGMEGSPLHF.

V and J are TRBV5-1 and TRBJ2-3; 11 nucleotides agree with TRBD2. Germline V gene sequence: CDR1 SGHRS, CDR2 YFSETQ. This CDR3 has 15 residues. The junction had 9 bases not matched to a gene; V was cut back by 7 bases and J by 5 bases. The CDR3 DNA follows: TGCGCCAGCGGGCGTAGCGGGGGGGTAGGAGATACGCAGTATTTT. Its translation: CASGRSGGVGDTQYF.

The chain uses TRBV9 and TRBJ2-3; D is ambiguous. The CDR3 loop spans 14 amino acids. Per germline, CDR1 SGDLS and CDR2 YYNGEE. Trimming took 4 bases from V and 2 from J, leaving 11 bases between them. The CDR3 region has the DNA TGTGCCAGCAGCAAGAACAGAGACACAGATACGCAGTATTTT. The encoded protein is CASSKNRDTDTQYF.

In DNA, the CDR3 is TGTGCCAGCAGTAACGGACAGGGGCGGGGAGAGACCCAGTACTTC. Translation gives CASSNGQGRGETQYF. The V call is TRBV6-5, the J call TRBJ2-5, with 9 bases aligning to TRBD1. This CDR3 is 15 amino acids long. V shed 5 bases, J shed 4 bases, and the junction held 8 bases outside the gene matches. CDR1 MNHEY and CDR2 SVGAGI come from the germline V gene.

This clone is deemed medium-sized. The gene calls are TRBV6-1 and TRBJ1-1; TRBD1 is a possible D gene (5 bases). V was trimmed by 10 bases and J by 6 bases, leaving 15 bases between them. The CDR3 consists of 12 residues. Germline V gene sequence: CDR1 MNHNS, CDR2 SASEGT. The CDR3 DNA reads as TGTGCCACCAGGACAATAAGCTCTGAAGCTTTCTTT. This gives the protein CATRTISSEAFF.

This clone was picked up a small number of times. This chain uses TRBV12-5 with TRBJ1-3; 8 positions agree with TRBD1. The V gene end was trimmed by 2 bases and the J gene end by 0 bases; junction bases not matched to a gene: 6. This CDR3 contains 17 residues. CDR1 and CDR2 from the germline V gene are LGHNT and FRNRAP. The chain's CDR3 is CASGLIRTGFSGNTIYF. The CDR3 coding sequence is TGTGCTAGTGGTTTGATCCGGACAGGGTTCTCTGGAAACACCATATATTTT.

The chain joins TRBV20-1 to TRBJ1-2; possible D gene TRBD1, 6 bases. Trimming stripped 7 bases from V and 4 bases from J, with 10 bases between. Germline assignment: CDR1 DFQATT and CDR2 SNEGSKA (reference sequence). The CDR3 runs to 11 residues. CDR3 residues: CSVGGTYGYTF. Written as DNA, the CDR3 is TGCAGTGTAGGGGGAACCTATGGCTACACCTTC.

This chain links TRBV30 with TRBJ1-6, with 9 bases matching TRBD1. Losses at the gene ends were 2 bases for V and 6 bases for J; bases not matched to a gene: 5. The CDR3 covers 15 residues. Germline V gives CDR1 GTSNPN, CDR2 SVGIG (reference sequence). CDR3 sequence: CAWSFGTGSNSPLHF. As DNA, the CDR3 is TGTGCCTGGAGTTTTGGGACAGGGTCTAATTCACCCCTCCACTTT.